This TCR beta chain derives from a study of blood T cell repertoires in COVID-19. Study-level background: Spain, Italy and the United States supplied samples that represented acute and convalescent COVID-19.

The CDR3 runs to 15 residues. Trimming took 1 base from V and 13 from J; bases not matched to a gene: 7. CDR1 is SGHDN and CDR2 is FVKESK in the germline V gene. Per the authors' pipeline: Nucleated cell number was recorded as an estimate derived from reference gene primer amplification. Measured with immunoSEQ multiplex PCR; TCRdb has only the in-frame clones, and not every one. For V, J and clone size, that table is used; D and trimming come from the DNA. The sample holds under 200,000 clones, around 83% seen once. This clonotype was obtained from a man aged 50-60 years with active or convalescent COVID-19. This chain connects TRBV14 to TRBJ1-6; 10 nucleotides line up with TRBD1. Source material: peripheral blood. The chain's CDR3 is CASSQVTGGFPPLHF. The CDR3 DNA reads TGTGCCAGCAGCCAAGTGACAGGGGGCTTCCCCCCCCTCCACTTT. Full variable domain (remainder filled in from reference TRBV14 and TRBJ1-6): EAGVTQFPSHSVIEKGQTVTLRCDPISGHDNLYWYRRVMGKEIKFLLHFVKESKQDESGMPNNRFLAERTGGTYSTLKVQPAELEDSGVYFCASSQVTGGFPPLHFGNGTRLTVT.